The 22 T cell receptor beta chains in this list originate from one sample, sequenced in a study of T cells in tuberculosis. After thawing and overnight rest, PBMC were stained with GMM-loaded CD1B tetramer, viability dye and anti-CD3 for sorting. The lipid loaded on the CD1B tetramers was C32 glucose monomycolate from Rhodococcus equi. The table came from immunoSEQ multiplex PCR; TCRdb's copy has only in-frame clones and leaves some out. The top ten clones hold more than 10% of a sample with some 60,000 clones, about four fifths of them seen once. Sequencing was carried out using CD1b-GMM tetramer-negative cells sorted from PBMCs. These receptors were obtained from an adult woman with latent tuberculosis.

Concerning this clone itself: Germline and junction disagree at one end, which may indicate a read error. The chain carries TRBV2 and TRBJ2-4; a weak D match, TRBD2 (5 bases). Germline V gene lookup returns CDR1 SNHLY and CDR2 FYNNEI. This CDR3 region has 17 residues. Here the CDR3 reads CASREGPGVYVKNIQYF. DNA of the CDR3: TGTGCCAGCAGAGAAGGGCCCGGGGTCTACGTCAAAAACATTCAGTACTTC.

V usage is TRBV14 and J usage is TRBJ2-7, with 9 nucleotides matching TRBD1. Germline CDR1 and CDR2: SGHDN and FVKESK. CDR3 size: 14 residues. V dropped 3 bases and J dropped 4; count of bases not matched to a gene: 4. The DNA for the CDR3 is TGTGCCAGCAGCCAGAACAGGGGGCAATACGAGCAGTACTTC. Its protein product is CASSQNRGQYEQYF.

The rearrangement joins TRBV30 to TRBJ2-3, with 11 bases fitting TRBD1. Trimming at V came to 5 bases and at J to 4 bases, leaving 5 bases not matched to a gene. The V gene's germline CDR1 is GTSNPN and CDR2 SVGIG (reference sequence). The CDR3 is made up of 14 amino acids. In nucleotides, the CDR3 is TGTGCCTGGGCCAGGGGACAGGGGGCAGATACGCAGTATTTT. Protein product: CAWARGQGADTQYF.

The V gene is TRBV19, the J gene TRBJ2-7, with D possibly matching TRBD1 (6 bases). The germline gives CDR1 LNHDA, CDR2 SQIVND (reference sequence). The CDR3 loop spans 12 amino acids. The V and J ends lost 4 bases and 5 bases respectively, with 9 bases between them. The CDR3 bases are TGTGCCAGTAGTAAACAGGGAAACGAGCAGTACTTC. Its protein product is CASSKQGNEQYF.

There are a few counts of this clone. This chain connects TRBV4-3 to TRBJ2-2; a weak D match, TRBD1 (5 bases). The V end lost 5 bases, the J end lost 5 bases, and 18 bases lay between the germline ends. Looked up from germline, CDR1 is LGHNA and CDR2 is YSLEER. The CDR3 sequence is 16 residues long. CDR3 in amino acids: CASSYHRGLETGELFF. CDR3 bases: TGCGCCAGCAGCTATCATAGGGGTTTAGAAACCGGGGAGCTGTTTTTT.

The chain has TRBV6-6 and TRBJ2-1; 9 bases match TRBD2. V gave up 8 bases and J gave up 6 bases; unmatched junction bases: 11. Germline-derived CDR1 and CDR2 are MNHNY and SVGAGI (reference sequence). The CDR3 runs 15 residues. The CDR3 DNA reads as TGTGCCAGCGAGAACGAGGGACTAGCAGGCAATGAGCAGTTCTTC. Translation gives CASENEGLAGNEQFF.

This clone was recorded once. The chain carries TRBV5-6 and TRBJ2-5; 9 bases align to TRBD2. The germline V gene has CDR1 SGHDT and CDR2 YYEEEE. The CDR3 runs to 15 residues. The V gene end was trimmed by 4 bases and the J gene end by 7 bases; junction bases not matched to a gene: 11. CDR3: CASSGDAGGRGTQYF. The CDR3, as DNA: TGTGCCAGCAGCGGGGACGCGGGGGGGCGCGGGACCCAGTACTTC.

V usage is TRBV19 and J usage is TRBJ1-4, with D possibly being TRBD1 (6 bases). CDR3 size: 14 residues. The germline CDR1 and CDR2 sequences are LNHDA and SQIVND (reference sequence). V lost 7 bases and J 1 base, leaving 10 bases between the germline ends. The CDR3 DNA reads TGTGCCAGTACCAAACAGGGAACTAATGAAAAACTGTTTTTT. Protein: CASTKQGTNEKLFF.

The rearrangement links TRBV7-2 to TRBJ2-5; 7 nucleotides match TRBD1. The J call may be mistaken, given a closer DNA end match to TRBJ2-7. The CDR3 spans 12 residues. Germline V gene sequence: CDR1 SGHTA, CDR2 FQGNSA. CDR3: CASSWDSYEQYF. The DNA of the CDR3 is TGTGCCAGCAGCTGGGACAGCTACGAGCAGTACTTC.

The rearrangement links TRBV11-2 to TRBJ2-5, with D possibly matching TRBD1 (5 bases). Per the germline V gene, CDR1 is SGHAT and CDR2 is FQNNGV. The CDR3 has 12 residues. Trimming removed 5 bases from V and 6 bases from J, with 10 bases in between. The CDR3 loop reads CASSLPGQTQYF. CDR3 DNA sequence: TGTGCCAGCAGCCTCCCAGGGCAGACCCAGTACTTC.

The chain's CDR3 is CASSRGTSGRLDTQYF. The CDR3 DNA sequence: TGTGCCAGCAGCCGCGGGACTAGCGGGAGACTAGATACGCAGTATTTT. The chain employs TRBV5-6 and TRBJ2-3, with 14 bases that match TRBD2. J gave up 5 bases and V 4 bases, and 6 bases lay outside the gene matches. CDR3 length equals 16 residues. Germline values: CDR1 SGHDT, CDR2 YYEEEE.

The gene calls are TRBV19 and TRBJ1-5; D call uncertain. Trimming removed 3 bases from V and 2 bases from J, with 11 bases in between. Germline-derived CDR1 and CDR2 are LNHDA and SQIVND (reference sequence). This CDR3 is 15 amino acids long. CDR3 DNA: TGTGCCAGTAGTATTGAGGCCGAGCGCAATCAGCCCCAGCATTTT. It translates to CASSIEAERNQPQHF.

This chain joins TRBV28 and TRBJ2-5; 7 nucleotides agree with TRBD2. Trimming took 2 bases from V and 2 from J; bases not matched to a gene: 11. The V gene's germline CDR1 is MDHEN and CDR2 SYDVKM. The CDR3 extends over 17 amino acids. CDR3 loop: CASSLPPSSGIQETQYF. In nucleotides, the CDR3 is TGTGCCAGCAGTTTACCACCGTCTAGCGGAATACAAGAGACCCAGTACTTC. Full variable domain (missing parts from reference TRBV28 and TRBJ2-5): DVKVTQSSRYLVKRTGEKVFLECVQDMDHENMFWYRQDPGLGLRLIYFSYDVKMKEKGDIPEGYSVSREKKERFSLILESASTNQTSMYLCASSLPPSSGIQETQYFGPGTRLLVL.

The chain recombines TRBV19 with TRBJ2-2; no clear D gene. V was clipped by 3 bases and J by 2 bases, with 10 bases between them. CDR1 is LNHDA, CDR2 SQIVND, per germline (reference sequence). The CDR3 extends over 15 amino acids. The CDR3 DNA reads as TGTGCCAGTAGTATCTCGGGTTTTAACACCGGGGAGCTGTTTTTT. Translating gives CASSISGFNTGELFF.

The chain has TRBV7-8 and TRBJ1-1, with TRBD1 identical over 7 bases. The CDR3 runs 15 residues. In germline, CDR1 is SGHVS, CDR2 FQNEAQ. J was trimmed by 5 bases and V by 1 base; bases with no gene match: 7. The DNA of the CDR3 is TGTGCCAGCAGCTTAGACAGGGGAAGTAGAACTGAAGCTTTCTTT. Amino acid sequence: CASSLDRGSRTEAFF.

This sequence joins TRBV4-3 and TRBJ2-7; a possible D gene is TRBD1 (5 bases). The V and J ends lost 2 bases and 6 bases respectively, with 17 bases between them. The CDR3 has 15 amino acids. Germline V CDR1 and CDR2: LGHNA, YSLEER. The CDR3 loop is CASSQKEDNMVEQYF. The CDR3 DNA is TGCGCCAGCAGCCAAAAAGAGGACAACATGGTCGAGCAGTACTTC.

This rearrangement joins TRBV6-6 to TRBJ1-1; TRBD1 might be the D (5 bases). This CDR3 spans 15 amino acids. Germline V gives CDR1 MNHNY, CDR2 SVGAGI (reference sequence). V was pared by 6 bases and J by 5 bases, with 19 bases between. Written as DNA, the CDR3 is TGTGCCAGCAGGCCGACCCGCGGGGGGGTAACTGAAGCTTTCTTT. Amino acids: CASRPTRGGVTEAFF.

The rearrangement joins TRBV4-3 to TRBJ2-3; TRBD2 agrees at 8 bases. This CDR3 is built from 16 residues. The trim removed 6 bases at V and 2 bases at J, leaving 10 bases unmatched. Germline V gene sequence: CDR1 LGHNA, CDR2 YSLEER. CDR3 sequence: CASSRRGGSSTDTQYF. The CDR3 DNA sequence: TGCGCCAGCAGTCGACGGGGGGGGAGTTCCACAGATACGCAGTATTTT.

The chain combines TRBV28 with TRBJ2-4; 10 nucleotides line up with TRBD1. The germline V gene has CDR1 MDHEN and CDR2 SYDVKM. The CDR3 extends over 14 amino acids. V shed 8 bases, J shed 2 bases, and the junction held 3 bases outside the gene matches. CDR3 nucleotide sequence: TGTGCCAGCCGACAGGGGGCGACCAAAAACATTCAGTACTTC. It translates to CASRQGATKNIQYF.

The chain joins TRBV7-9 to TRBJ2-7; 8 positions match TRBD2. J lost 0 bases, V lost 1 base, and 8 bases had no gene match. Germline V lookup: CDR1 SEHNR, CDR2 FQNEAQ (reference sequence). This CDR3 spans 17 amino acids. In DNA, the CDR3 is TGTGCCAGCAGCTTAGGAAGGAGCGGGAGTCGCTCCTACGAGCAGTACTTC. Translating it yields CASSLGRSGSRSYEQYF.

This clone appeared a few times. The chain has TRBV23-1 and TRBJ2-1; D might be TRBD1 (7 bases). TRBV23-1 is flagged as an ORF with uncertain function. The CDR3 length is 23 residues. V dropped 0 bases and J dropped 9 bases, with 39 bases sitting between them. Written as DNA, the CDR3 is TGCGCCAGCAGTCAATCTTGGGGGGCACTCCGGGACAGCTTGGTTACAATGAATTGTGAGCAGTTCTTC. This gives the protein CASSQSWGALRDSLVTMNCEQFF.

This chain's CDR3 is CASSLNRGSLKTQYF. The CDR3 DNA sequence: TGTGCCAGCAGTTTGAATCGCGGGAGTCTAAAGACCCAGTACTTC. This chain uses TRBV28 with TRBJ2-5; 7 nucleotides agree with TRBD2. This CDR3 has 15 amino acids. Germline V CDR1 and CDR2: MDHEN, SYDVKM. Unmatched junction bases numbered 10, after V lost 3 bases and J lost 6 bases.